The 18 T cell receptor beta chains in this list originate from one sample, sequenced in a study of blood T cell repertoires in COVID-19. Here immunoSEQ multiplex PCR was the method, and the copy in TCRdb shows in-frame clones only, minus some. The sample includes about 260,000 clones, 85% to 90% of them seen just once. Material: peripheral blood. The receptors stem from a woman in her forties who had recovered from COVID-19.

The chain recombines TRBV10-3 with TRBJ1-3; 9 nucleotides agree with TRBD1. The CDR3 extends over 15 amino acids. Germline lookup yields CDR1 ENHRY and CDR2 SYGVKD. The junction had 3 bases not matched to a gene; V was cut back by 2 bases and J by 4 bases. Here the CDR3 reads CAISETGGSGNTIYF. The CDR3, as DNA: TGTGCCATCAGTGAGACAGGGGGCTCGGGAAACACCATATATTTT.

The rearrangement joins TRBV11-2 to TRBJ2-1; TRBD1 agrees at 9 bases. Per the germline V gene, CDR1 is SGHAT and CDR2 is FQNNGV. V lost 5 bases and J lost 10; bases outside the gene matches: 9. The CDR3 spans 14 residues. As DNA, the CDR3 is TGTGCCAGCAGCCATGGGACAGGGAGCGGCGAGCAGTTCTTC. This codes for CASSHGTGSGEQFF.

The chain is built from TRBV7-2 and TRBJ1-2, with 7 bases fitting TRBD1. The CDR3 sequence is 14 residues long. Per germline, CDR1 SGHTA and CDR2 FQGNSA. The V gene end was trimmed by 2 bases and the J gene end by 3 bases; junction bases not matched to a gene: 3. The CDR3 coding sequence is TGTGCCAGCAGCTTACAGGGGGGTGACTATGGCTACACCTTC. Translating it yields CASSLQGGDYGYTF. The variable domain in full, completed from reference TRBV7-2 and TRBJ1-2, reads GAGVSQSPSNKVTEKGKDVELRCDPISGHTALYWYRQSLGQGLEFLIYFQGNSAPDKSGLPSDRFSAERTGGSVSTLTIQRTQQEDSAVYLCASSLQGGDYGYTFGSGTRLTVV.

The gene calls are TRBV7-9 and TRBJ2-5, with TRBD1 matching over 7 bases. The CDR3 runs to 14 residues. CDR1 SEHNR and CDR2 FQNEAQ come from the germline V gene (reference sequence). V lost 5 bases to trimming and J lost 1 base; unmatched junction nucleotides: 4. The CDR3 DNA is TGTGCCAGCAGCCCATGGACAGGCCAAGAGACCCAGTACTTC. It translates to CASSPWTGQETQYF. Full variable domain (remainder filled in from reference TRBV7-9 and TRBJ2-5): DTGVSQNPRHKITKRGQNVTFRCDPISEHNRLYWYRQTLGQGPEFLTYFQNEAQLEKSRLLSDRFSAERPKGSFSTLEIQRTEQGDSAMYLCASSPWTGQETQYFGPGTRLLVL.

The V gene is TRBV5-4, the J gene TRBJ1-2; 7 nucleotides align to TRBD1. Germline V gene sequence: CDR1 SGHNT, CDR2 YYREEE (reference sequence). The trim removed 4 bases at V and 8 bases at J, leaving 8 bases unmatched. CDR3 length: 13 residues. The CDR3 DNA follows: TGTGCCAGCAGCCCCGACAGGGTAAGGGGCTACACCTTC. This translates into CASSPDRVRGYTF.

As to this clone: Other DNA sequences within the sample encode an identical CDR3. The rearrangement uses TRBV2 and TRBJ2-2, with 10 bases fitting TRBD2. The germline V gene has CDR1 SNHLY and CDR2 FYNNEI. V lost 8 bases and J lost 3; bases outside the gene matches: 6. The CDR3 length is 15 residues. In DNA form, the CDR3 reads TGTGCCAGCCGAGCTAGCGGGGGATACACCGGGGAGCTGTTTTTT. Translating it yields CASRASGGYTGELFF.

V usage is TRBV29-1 and J usage is TRBJ1-2, with 8 bases lining up with TRBD1. CDR3 length: 14 amino acids. CDR1 and CDR2 (germline): SQVTM, ANQGSEA. The junction had 4 bases not matched to a gene; V was cut back by 4 bases and J by 0 bases. The CDR3 is CSVARDRTNYGYTF. CDR3 DNA sequence: TGCAGCGTTGCACGGGACAGGACTAACTATGGCTACACCTTC.

J is TRBJ1-1 and V is TRBV13; 9 bases match TRBD1. The V gene's germline CDR1 is PRHDT and CDR2 FYEKMQ (reference sequence). With 10 bases clipped from V and 1 base from J, the junction kept 4 bases outside the gene matches. The CDR3 runs 13 residues. CDR3 DNA: TGTGCCACCGCACAGGGGGCGAACACTGAAGCTTTCTTT. This sequence encodes CATAQGANTEAFF.

This chain joins TRBV5-1 and TRBJ1-3; D is undetermined. This CDR3 comprises 14 residues. With 0 bases removed from V and 4 bases from J, the gap between germline ends came to 8 bases. CDR1 and CDR2 (germline): SGHRS, YFSETQ. The CDR3 is CASSLDTGGNTIYF. CDR3 sequence (DNA): TGCGCCAGCAGCTTGGATACCGGGGGAAACACCATATATTTT. The entire variable domain, with the rest obtained from reference TRBV5-1 and TRBJ1-3, is as follows: KAGVTQTPRYLIKTRGQQVTLSCSPISGHRSVSWYQQTPGQGLQFLFEYFSETQRNKGNFPGRFSGRQFSNSRSEMNVSTLELGDSALYLCASSLDTGGNTIYFGEGSWLTVV.

This clone was observed once. The chain links TRBV5-1 to TRBJ1-2, with unresolved D. V dropped 0 bases and J dropped 4 bases, with 10 bases sitting between them. CDR3 length equals 14 residues. The germline V gene encodes CDR1 SGHRS and CDR2 YFSETQ. CDR3 in DNA: TGCGCCAGCAGCTTGGCAGGTCACCTCTATGGCTACACCTTC. Its protein product is CASSLAGHLYGYTF.

The rearrangement uses TRBV12-5 and TRBJ2-5; no definite D call. The CDR3 consists of 15 residues. Germline CDR1 LGHNT, CDR2 FRNRAP. Trimming took 3 bases from V and 0 from J, leaving 11 bases between them. CDR3 residues: CASGFLRVDQETQYF. The CDR3 DNA reads TGTGCTAGTGGTTTTCTACGGGTCGACCAAGAGACCCAGTACTTC. Filled out from reference TRBV12-5 and TRBJ2-5, the complete variable domain reads DARVTQTPRHKVTEMGQEVTMRCQPILGHNTVFWYRQTMMQGLELLAYFRNRAPLDDSGMPKDRFSAEMPDATLATLKIQPSEPRDSAVYFCASGFLRVDQETQYFGPGTRLLVL.

This sequence joins TRBV6-9 and TRBJ2-4; D unclear. The germline V gene has CDR1 MNHGY and CDR2 SVAAGI. The V end lost 3 bases, the J end lost 2 bases, and 8 bases lay between the germline ends. This CDR3 region has 14 residues. CDR3 DNA sequence: TGTGCCAGCAGTTACGCGGCAACCAAAAACATTCAGTACTTC. This translates into CASSYAATKNIQYF.

The chain has TRBV18 and TRBJ1-2; 9 nucleotides agree with TRBD1. From germline, CDR1 is KGHSH and CDR2 LQKENI. V was pared by 3 bases and J by 8 bases, with 10 bases of the junction left unmatched. CDR3 size: 15 residues. The DNA of the CDR3 is TGTGCCAGCTCACCCCGGGACAGGGAGCATTCGGGCTACACCTTC. It specifies CASSPRDREHSGYTF.

The rearrangement uses TRBV5-6 and TRBJ1-6; 7 bases align to TRBD1. This CDR3 is built from 15 residues. With V trimmed by 1 base and J by 7 bases, 5 bases remained unmatched. The germline CDR1 and CDR2 sequences are SGHDT and YYEEEE. The CDR3 loop reads CASSLFDRENSPLHF. Written as DNA, the CDR3 is TGTGCCAGCAGCTTGTTTGACAGGGAGAATTCACCCCTCCACTTT.

The chain combines TRBV9 with TRBJ2-7; a weak D match, TRBD1 (5 bases). The germline gives CDR1 SGDLS, CDR2 YYNGEE. Trimming removed 2 bases at V and 7 bases at J, with 16 bases between. This CDR3 has 14 amino acids. DNA for the CDR3: TGTGCCAGCAGCGTTGACGGCAGGGTCCGGGAGCAGTACTTC. This encodes CASSVDGRVREQYF.

The chain couples TRBV5-1 to TRBJ2-7, with a tentative D call TRBD2 (6 bases). The CDR3 is 16 amino acids. Germline CDR1 reads SGHRS; CDR2 reads YFSETQ. Trimming pared 1 base from V and 0 bases from J, leaving 14 bases between. The CDR3 spells CASSLPGGGDSYEQYF. For the CDR3, the DNA is TGCGCCAGCAGCTTGCCGGGTGGCGGGGACTCCTACGAGCAGTACTTC.

The chain carries TRBV18 and TRBJ1-1; D is ambiguous. Per germline, CDR1 KGHSH and CDR2 LQKENI. The CDR3 consists of 15 residues. Trimming pared 5 bases from V and 4 bases from J, leaving 17 bases between. The CDR3 here is CASSSYSSEGTEAFF. The CDR3 DNA follows: TGTGCCAGCTCATCTTACAGTTCTGAGGGCACTGAAGCTTTCTTT.

This chain joins TRBV29-1 and TRBJ2-2; 10 positions match TRBD2. V was clipped by 7 bases and J by 3 bases; unmatched bases: 8. The germline CDR1 and CDR2 sequences are SQVTM and ANQGSEA. CDR3 size: 15 residues. Here the CDR3 reads CSGTGTSAHTGELFF. The CDR3 region has the DNA TGCAGCGGGACCGGGACTAGCGCTCACACCGGGGAGCTGTTTTTT.